The present T cell receptor (beta chain) was sequenced within a study of T-cell reconstitution after alpha-beta-depleted transplantation in children. This clonotype was recorded many times. Germline V CDR1 and CDR2: KGHDR, SFDVKD. The CDR3 is 17 residues long. Trimming pared 0 bases from V and 0 bases from J, leaving 12 bases between. During its preparation, the TCRbeta library received unique molecular identifiers. TCRdb redid the calling of the PCR reads with MiXCR, one entry per CDR3 protein. The sample shows 190,000 or so distinct CDR3 sequences, approximately 6.6% of them seen only once. V is TRBV24-1 and J is TRBJ2-3, with a possible D match to TRBD2 (5 bases). This receptor was identified in a human donor who donated a stem cell graft to a child with Wiskott-Aldrich syndrome. The input for sequencing was PBMCs from the stem cell graft donor, taken from the stem cell graft. The CDR3 reads CATSDLGSGSSTDTQYF. Written as DNA, the CDR3 is TGTGCCACCAGTGATTTGGGGAGCGGTTCTAGCACAGATACGCAGTATTTT.